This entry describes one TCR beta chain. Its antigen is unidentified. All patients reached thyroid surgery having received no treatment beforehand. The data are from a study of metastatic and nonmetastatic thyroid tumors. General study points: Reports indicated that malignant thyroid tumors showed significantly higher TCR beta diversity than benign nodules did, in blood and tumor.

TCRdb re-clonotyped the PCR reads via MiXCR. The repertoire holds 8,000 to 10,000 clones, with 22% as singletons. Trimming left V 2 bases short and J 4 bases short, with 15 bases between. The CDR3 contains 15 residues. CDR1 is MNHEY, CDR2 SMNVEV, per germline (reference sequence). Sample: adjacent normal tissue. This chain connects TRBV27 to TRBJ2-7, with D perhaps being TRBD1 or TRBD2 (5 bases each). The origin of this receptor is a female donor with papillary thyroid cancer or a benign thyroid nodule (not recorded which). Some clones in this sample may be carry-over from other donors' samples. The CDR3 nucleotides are TGTGCCAGCAGTTTAGGGGGTGGTGTAACGTACGAGCAGTACTTC. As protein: CASSLGGGVTYEQYF.